This paragraph reports one TCR beta chain. No antigen is known for it. The PCR employed 60 Vbeta primers together with 13 Jbeta primers. This table comes from immunoSEQ multiplex PCR, and its TCRdb copy is limited to in-frame clones, with some not included. This table holds around 140,000 clones. This record comes from a study of cytomegalovirus exposure and HLA in healthy donors. Whole-study results and caveats: Associated with cytomegalovirus, according to the listing, were fewer than 200 TCR beta chains.

The CDR3 is 12 amino acids. With 1 base removed from V and 10 bases from J, the gap between germline ends came to 8 bases. The germline CDR1 and CDR2 sequences are SGHVS and FQNEAQ. This chain joins TRBV7-8 and TRBJ2-1; D might be TRBD2 (6 bases). This TCR was recovered from a woman aged 45-65 years in good health and CMV-seronegative. Source material: PBMCs. CDR3 protein: CASSLGGREQFF. In DNA form, the CDR3 reads TGTGCCAGCAGCTTAGGGGGGAGGGAGCAGTTCTTC.